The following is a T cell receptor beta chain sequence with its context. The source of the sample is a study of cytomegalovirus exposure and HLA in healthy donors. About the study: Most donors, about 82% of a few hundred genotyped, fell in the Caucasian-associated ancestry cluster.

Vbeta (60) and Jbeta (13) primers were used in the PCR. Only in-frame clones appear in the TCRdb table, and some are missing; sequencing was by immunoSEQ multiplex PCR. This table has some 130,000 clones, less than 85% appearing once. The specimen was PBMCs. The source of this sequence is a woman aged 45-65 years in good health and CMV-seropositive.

This CDR3 reads CASSLAGLQETQYF. In DNA, the CDR3 is TGCGCCAGCAGCTTGGCGGGATTACAAGAGACCCAGTACTTC. V and J are TRBV5-1 and TRBJ2-5; tentatively, D is TRBD2 (5 bases). The V gene lost 0 bases and the J gene lost 2 bases, with 8 bases spanning the gap. This CDR3 is built from 14 residues. CDR1 is SGHRS, CDR2 YFSETQ, per germline. The whole variable domain, filled in from reference TRBV5-1 and TRBJ2-5, reads KAGVTQTPRYLIKTRGQQVTLSCSPISGHRSVSWYQQTPGQGLQFLFEYFSETQRNKGNFPGRFSGRQFSNSRSEMNVSTLELGDSALYLCASSLAGLQETQYFGPGTRLLVL.